This record looks at one T cell receptor (beta chain) sequence and its context. This clone has a handful of counts. It has no known antigen specificity. It has no much larger one-base neighbor in the sample; base qualities were not kept. This entry is derived from a study of beta chain features in type 1 diabetes (dated by TCRdb to between 2018 and 2020). Looking at the study overall: Mean age, gender distribution, total cell number and subset yield were not different between patients and healthy donors. A total of over 95,000,000 sorted cells were examined across all samples, and RNA yield correlated strongly with the number of cells per subset. In the study, TCRB repertoires of sorted circulating CD4+ T cell subsets from recently diagnosed type 1 diabetes patients were compared with those of matched healthy donors. Naive and central memory subsets were obtained from all 30 or so donors, but regulatory and stem cell-like memory subsets were isolated from only 8 patients and roughly eight healthy donors.

The High Capacity cDNA Reverse Transcription Kit was used to reverse transcribe all of the isolated RNA, meaning that expressed TCRB transcripts were what got sequenced. Deep immunoSEQ sequencing was applied to naive, central memory and regulatory T cell samples, giving an average of about 3.7 million total reads per sample. Sorted cells were lysed in RLT buffer, and RNA was extracted using DNase-treated RNeasy Micro or Mini kits according to cell number. To prevent cross-contamination, each cell subset was processed individually, whereas patient and healthy donor samples were processed jointly. Using the immunoSEQ multiplex PCR, TCRB sequences were amplified from cDNA into 87-bp fragments spanning the CDR3 region. Sequencing of the amplicons was done on the Illumina HiSeq platform. Per the original workflow: PCR bias was corrected computationally using synthetic template baselines, and reads within Hamming distance 2 were collapsed, with unmergeable singletons discarded. Reads were aligned against IMGT so that V, D and J genes, CDR3 length and insertions or deletions at six rearrangement sites could be assigned. Within each subset, clonotype counts were normalized to sorted cell number, and only after that were true diversity and Gini coefficients computed with the tcR R package. The overlap coefficient, calculated on TCRB nucleotide sequences, was used to quantify repertoire sharing. Out-of-frame TCRB sequences from naive cells were analyzed as a proxy for the pre-selection repertoire. TCRdb holds this immuneACCESS table with in-frame rearrangements only. Some clones are missing; in checked studies, unresolved V genes explain under half, and the rest has no known cause. V, J and clone size reflect that table, while D and trimming were determined from the DNA. The sample contains around 500,000 clones, about an eighth of them found a single time. The leading ten clones occupy 0.035% to 0.05% of the sample.

General conclusions and limits of the study: PCR might favor shorter templates, but patient and control samples were amplified and corrected together, so any skew would affect both groups equally. A moderate but significant shortening of TCRB CDR3 length was observed in type 1 diabetes patients in all four CD4+ subsets. Because cDNA rather than genomic DNA was sequenced, highly expressing activated cells could have been over-represented, although no difference in activation and CD3 levels was found between groups. HLA sub-analyses involved small numbers of individuals, so any influence of HLA type on TCRB rearrangement remained unresolved. At VDJ recombination sites, type 1 diabetes patients had fewer insertions and more deleted nucleotides, which implies abnormalities in thymic rearrangement. Naive, central memory and regulatory TCRB repertoires appeared to be more similar among patients than among healthy donors.

Each donor gave one peripheral blood draw, averaging about 120 mL, which was collected into heparinised tubes. Naive, central memory, regulatory and stem cell-like memory CD4+ T cells were sorted on a BD FACSAria II using a panel including CD45RO, CCR7, CD25, CD127, CD95 and CD27. All sorted populations exceeded 95% purity. PBMCs were separated immediately by Lymphoprep density gradient centrifugation and were stained directly, without being cultured. So that batch effects would be minimized, each experiment stained and sorted samples in pairs, pairing one healthy donor with one patient. This receptor was identified in a woman in her late teens or twenties in good health. The sample comprised naive CD4+ T cells from blood. Taken with the paper, the label for cell subset or site translates to: true naive CD4+ T cells.

The CDR3 region reads CASAGTSAISEQFF. The sequenced DNA: TGTGCCAGCGCCGGGACTAGCGCTATTAGTGAGCAGTTCTTC. The receptor chain draws on TRBV2 and TRBJ2-1, with 10 bases in between that match TRBD2. The CDR3, from cysteine to phenylalanine, totals 14 residues. The CDR3 DNA has 42 bases and is translated from base 1. The germline V end is reduced by 8 bases and the J end by 9 bases; junction bases left unmatched: 10. Taken from the germline V gene, the CDR1 and CDR2 loops are SNHLY and FYNNEI.